The clone carrying this T cell receptor beta chain has a count of ten or more. The antigen is undetermined. A junction boundary mismatches the germline segment, possibly from a read error. The CDR3 runs to 14 residues. From germline, CDR1 is SNHLY and CDR2 FYNNEI. The source of the sample is a study of Graves' ophthalmopathy and Graves' hyperthyroidism. Overall study results and limits: A 13-signature model separated ophthalmopathy from stable hyperthyroidism, around 88% sensitivity, about 81% specificity. Ophthalmopathy progression was predicted with about 67% sensitivity and around 72% specificity. Blood also carried most expanded thyroid clonotypes exceeding 0.001 frequency.

Amplification targeted the TCR beta CDR3 regions, with RNA transcripts as the source material. In the first round, RT-PCR was carried out with HTBI primers, and a multiplex PCR formed the second round. TCRdb reanalysed the multiplex PCR reads using MiXCR and keeps one entry per CDR3 protein. The table has hundreds of thousands of distinct CDR3 sequences, 20% to 25% seen once. The chain carries TRBV2 and TRBJ1-1; 8 nucleotides match TRBD1. Sequenced input: peripheral blood. This clonotype was sampled from a woman between 18 and 29 years old with stable Graves' hyperthyroidism. Some clones in this sample may be carry-over from other donors' samples. The CDR3 region has the DNA TGTGCCAGCAGTACACGGACAGGGAACGCTGAAGCTTTCTTT. It yields the protein CASSTRTGNAEAFF.